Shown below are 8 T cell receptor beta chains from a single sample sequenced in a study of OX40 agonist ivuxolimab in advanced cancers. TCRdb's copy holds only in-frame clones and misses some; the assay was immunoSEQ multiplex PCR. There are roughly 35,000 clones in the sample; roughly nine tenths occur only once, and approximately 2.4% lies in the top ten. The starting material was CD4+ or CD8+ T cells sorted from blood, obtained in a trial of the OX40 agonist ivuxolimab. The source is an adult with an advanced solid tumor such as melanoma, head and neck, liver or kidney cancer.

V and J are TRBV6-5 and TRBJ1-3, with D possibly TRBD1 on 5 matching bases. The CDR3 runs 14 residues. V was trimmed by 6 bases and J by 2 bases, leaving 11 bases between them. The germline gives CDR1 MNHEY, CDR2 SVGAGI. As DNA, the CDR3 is TGTGCCAGCAGCCCCGGGACTACTGGAAACACCATATATTTT. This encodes CASSPGTTGNTIYF.

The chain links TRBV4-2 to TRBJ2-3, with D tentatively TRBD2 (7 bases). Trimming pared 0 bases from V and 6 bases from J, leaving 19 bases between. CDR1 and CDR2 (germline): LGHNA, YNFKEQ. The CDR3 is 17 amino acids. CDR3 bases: TGTGCCAGCAGCCAAGAGGGGGGGGCGTCGAACATGGATACGCAGTATTTT. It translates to CASSQEGGASNMDTQYF.

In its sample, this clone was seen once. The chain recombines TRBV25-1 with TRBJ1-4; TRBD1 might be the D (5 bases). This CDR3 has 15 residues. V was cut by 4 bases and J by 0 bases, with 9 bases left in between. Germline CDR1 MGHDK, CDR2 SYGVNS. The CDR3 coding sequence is TGTGCCAGCAGTGTCCCGGGACCAACTAATGAAAAACTGTTTTTT. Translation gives CASSVPGPTNEKLFF.

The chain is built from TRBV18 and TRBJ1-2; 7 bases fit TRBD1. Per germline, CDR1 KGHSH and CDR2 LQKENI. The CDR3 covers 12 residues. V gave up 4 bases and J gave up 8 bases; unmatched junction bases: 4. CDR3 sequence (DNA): TGTGCCAGCTCACGAACAGGGGACGGCTACACCTTC. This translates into CASSRTGDGYTF.

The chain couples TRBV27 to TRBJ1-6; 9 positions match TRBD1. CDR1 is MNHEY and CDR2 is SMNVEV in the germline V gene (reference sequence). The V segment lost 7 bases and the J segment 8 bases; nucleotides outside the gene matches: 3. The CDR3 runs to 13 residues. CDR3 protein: CASKGQGDSPLHF. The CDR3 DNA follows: TGTGCCAGCAAGGGACAGGGCGATTCACCCCTCCACTTT.

The CDR3 region is CASSIVGGANEKLFF. The CDR3 nucleotides read TGTGCCAGTAGTATAGTTGGGGGAGCTAATGAAAAACTGTTTTTT. This chain uses TRBV19 with TRBJ1-4; tentative D call: TRBD1 (5 bases). The germline CDR1 and CDR2 sequences are LNHDA and SQIVND (reference sequence). V was trimmed by 1 base and J by 3 bases, leaving 9 bases between them. The CDR3 is 15 residues long.

As DNA, the CDR3 is TGTGCCAGCAGCTTAGAGACAGGGATTCGGCATGAGCAGTTCTTC. Amino acid sequence: CASSLETGIRHEQFF. This sequence joins TRBV5-4 and TRBJ2-1, with 7 nucleotides matching TRBD1. The CDR3 is made up of 15 amino acids. The trim removed 2 bases at V and 8 bases at J, leaving 10 bases unmatched. Germline V lookup: CDR1 SGHNT, CDR2 YYREEE (reference sequence).

The CDR3 DNA reads TGTGCCAGCAGCTTGGGGCGGGGCTCGGGCGAGCAGTACTTC. Protein sequence: CASSLGRGSGEQYF. V gene TRBV5-8 combines with J gene TRBJ2-7; possible D gene TRBD2, 6 bases. The V gene's germline CDR1 is SGHTS and CDR2 YDEGEE. With 0 bases removed from V and 6 bases from J, the gap between germline ends came to 13 bases. This CDR3 comprises 14 residues.